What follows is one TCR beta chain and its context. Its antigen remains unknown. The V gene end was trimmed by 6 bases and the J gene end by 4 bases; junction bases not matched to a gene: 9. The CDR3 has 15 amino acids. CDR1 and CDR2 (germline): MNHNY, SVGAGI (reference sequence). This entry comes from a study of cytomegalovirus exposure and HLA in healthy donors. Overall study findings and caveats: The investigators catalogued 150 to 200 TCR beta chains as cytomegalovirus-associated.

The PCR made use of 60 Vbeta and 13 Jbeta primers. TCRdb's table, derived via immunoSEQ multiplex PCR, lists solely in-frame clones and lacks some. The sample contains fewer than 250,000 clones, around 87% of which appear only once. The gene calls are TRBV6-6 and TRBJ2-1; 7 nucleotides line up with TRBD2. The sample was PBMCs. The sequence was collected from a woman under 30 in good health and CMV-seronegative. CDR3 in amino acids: CASSPGLVPYNEQFF. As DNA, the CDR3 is TGTGCCAGCAGCCCTGGACTAGTGCCATACAATGAGCAGTTCTTC.